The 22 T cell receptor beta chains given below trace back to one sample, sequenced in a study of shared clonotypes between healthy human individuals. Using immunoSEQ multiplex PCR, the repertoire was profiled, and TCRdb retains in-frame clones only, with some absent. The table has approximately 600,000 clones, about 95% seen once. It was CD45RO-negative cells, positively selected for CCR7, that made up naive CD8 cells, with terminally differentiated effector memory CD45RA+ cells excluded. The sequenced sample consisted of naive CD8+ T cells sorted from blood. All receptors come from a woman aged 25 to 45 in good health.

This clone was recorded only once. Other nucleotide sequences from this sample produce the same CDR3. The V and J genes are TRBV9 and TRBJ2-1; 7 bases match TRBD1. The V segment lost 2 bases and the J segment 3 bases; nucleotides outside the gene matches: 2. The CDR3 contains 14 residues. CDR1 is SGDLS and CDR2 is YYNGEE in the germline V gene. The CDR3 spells CASSVTGNYNEQFF. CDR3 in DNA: TGTGCCAGCAGCGTGACAGGGAACTACAATGAGCAGTTCTTC.

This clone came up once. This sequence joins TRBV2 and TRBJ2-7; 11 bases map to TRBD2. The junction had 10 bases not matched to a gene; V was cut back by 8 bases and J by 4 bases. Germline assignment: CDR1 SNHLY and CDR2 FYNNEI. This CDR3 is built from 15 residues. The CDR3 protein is CASFRSGRAGYEQYF. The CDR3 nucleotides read TGTGCCAGCTTTCGTAGCGGGAGGGCCGGGTACGAGCAGTACTTC.

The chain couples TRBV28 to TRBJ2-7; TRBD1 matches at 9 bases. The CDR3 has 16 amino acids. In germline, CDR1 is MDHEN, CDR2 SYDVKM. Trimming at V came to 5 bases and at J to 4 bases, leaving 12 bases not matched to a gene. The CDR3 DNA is TGTGCCAGCAGTCCCCTCGGACAGGGGATTTTATACGAGCAGTACTTC. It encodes CASSPLGQGILYEQYF. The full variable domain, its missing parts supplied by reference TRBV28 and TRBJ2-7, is DVKVTQSSRYLVKRTGEKVFLECVQDMDHENMFWYRQDPGLGLRLIYFSYDVKMKEKGDIPEGYSVSREKKERFSLILESASTNQTSMYLCASSPLGQGILYEQYFGPGTRLTVT.

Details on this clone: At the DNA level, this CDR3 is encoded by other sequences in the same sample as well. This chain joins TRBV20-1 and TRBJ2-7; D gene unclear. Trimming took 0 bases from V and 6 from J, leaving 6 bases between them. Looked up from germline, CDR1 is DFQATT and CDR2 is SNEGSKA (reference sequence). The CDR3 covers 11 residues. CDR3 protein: CSARDGVEQYF. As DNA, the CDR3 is TGCAGTGCTAGAGATGGGGTCGAGCAGTACTTC.

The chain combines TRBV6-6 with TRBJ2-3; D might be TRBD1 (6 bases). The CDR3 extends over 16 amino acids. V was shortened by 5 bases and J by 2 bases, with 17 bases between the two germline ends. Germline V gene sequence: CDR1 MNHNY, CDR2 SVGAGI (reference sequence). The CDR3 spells CASSASDSLFTDTQYF. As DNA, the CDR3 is TGTGCCAGCAGTGCCTCGGACAGCCTGTTCACAGATACGCAGTATTTT.

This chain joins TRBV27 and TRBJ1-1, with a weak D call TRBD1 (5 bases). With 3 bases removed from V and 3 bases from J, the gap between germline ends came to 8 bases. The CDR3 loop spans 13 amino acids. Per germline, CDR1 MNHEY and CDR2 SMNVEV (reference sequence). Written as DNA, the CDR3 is TGTGCCAGCAGTTTCGGAGGGGACACTGAAGCTTTCTTT. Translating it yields CASSFGGDTEAFF.

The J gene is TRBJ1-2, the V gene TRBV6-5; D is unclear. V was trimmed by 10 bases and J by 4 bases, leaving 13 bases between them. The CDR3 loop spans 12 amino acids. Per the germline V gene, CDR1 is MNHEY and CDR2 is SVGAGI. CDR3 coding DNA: TGTGCCACCACGGACGGATTCTATGGCTACACCTTC. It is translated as CATTDGFYGYTF.

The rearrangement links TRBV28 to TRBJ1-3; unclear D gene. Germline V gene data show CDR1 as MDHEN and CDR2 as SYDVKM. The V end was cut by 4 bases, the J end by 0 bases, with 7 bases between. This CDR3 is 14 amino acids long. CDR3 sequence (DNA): TGTGCCAGCAGTTACGGTATCTCTGGAAACACCATATATTTT. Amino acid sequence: CASSYGISGNTIYF. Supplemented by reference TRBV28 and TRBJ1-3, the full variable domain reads DVKVTQSSRYLVKRTGEKVFLECVQDMDHENMFWYRQDPGLGLRLIYFSYDVKMKEKGDIPEGYSVSREKKERFSLILESASTNQTSMYLCASSYGISGNTIYFGEGSWLTVV.

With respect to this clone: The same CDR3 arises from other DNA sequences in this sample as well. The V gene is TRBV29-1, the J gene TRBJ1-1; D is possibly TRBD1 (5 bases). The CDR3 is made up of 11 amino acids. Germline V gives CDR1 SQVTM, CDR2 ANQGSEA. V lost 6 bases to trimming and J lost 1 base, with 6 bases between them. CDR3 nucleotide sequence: TGCAGCGTCGACAGGAACACTGAAGCTTTCTTT. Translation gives CSVDRNTEAFF.

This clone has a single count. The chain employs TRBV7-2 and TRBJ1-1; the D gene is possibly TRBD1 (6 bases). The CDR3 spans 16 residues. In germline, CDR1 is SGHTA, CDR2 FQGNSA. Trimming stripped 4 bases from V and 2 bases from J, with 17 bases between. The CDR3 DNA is TGTGCCAGCAGCTCACTCGGACAGACAGATAACACTGAAGCTTTCTTT. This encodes CASSSLGQTDNTEAFF.

The CDR3 DNA is TGTGCCAGCAGTCGGACGGCTAGCGGGAGAGGGTATGAGCAGTTCTTC. Its protein is CASSRTASGRGYEQFF. This chain joins TRBV27 and TRBJ2-1; 10 bases are shared with TRBD2. Germline-derived CDR1 and CDR2 are MNHEY and SMNVEV (reference sequence). The CDR3 covers 16 residues. The V gene end was trimmed by 5 bases and the J gene end by 8 bases; junction bases not matched to a gene: 12.

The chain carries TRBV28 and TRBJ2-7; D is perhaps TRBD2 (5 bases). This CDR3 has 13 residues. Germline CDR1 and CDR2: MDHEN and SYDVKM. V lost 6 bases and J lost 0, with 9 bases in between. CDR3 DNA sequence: TGTGCCAGCAGCCCGCGGGCCTCCTACGAGCAGTACTTC. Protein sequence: CASSPRASYEQYF.

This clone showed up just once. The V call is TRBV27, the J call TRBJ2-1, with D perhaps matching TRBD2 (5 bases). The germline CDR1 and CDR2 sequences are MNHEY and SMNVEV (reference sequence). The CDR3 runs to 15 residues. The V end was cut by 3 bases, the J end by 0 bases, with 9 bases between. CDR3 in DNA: TGTGCCAGCAGTTTGGAGGCGGCCTCCTACAATGAGCAGTTCTTC. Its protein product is CASSLEAASYNEQFF.

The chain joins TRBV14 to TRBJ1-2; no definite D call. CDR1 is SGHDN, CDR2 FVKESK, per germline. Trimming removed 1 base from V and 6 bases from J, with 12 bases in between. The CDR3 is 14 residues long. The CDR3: CASSQAGSVDGYTF. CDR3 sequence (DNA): TGTGCCAGCAGCCAAGCGGGTTCGGTGGATGGCTACACCTTC.

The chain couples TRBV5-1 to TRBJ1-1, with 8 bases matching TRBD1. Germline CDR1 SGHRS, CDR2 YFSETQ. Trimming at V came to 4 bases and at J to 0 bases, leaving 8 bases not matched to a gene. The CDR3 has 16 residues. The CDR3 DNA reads TGCGCCAGCAGCACCGACAGGGGAGAAGTGAACACTGAAGCTTTCTTT. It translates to CASSTDRGEVNTEAFF.

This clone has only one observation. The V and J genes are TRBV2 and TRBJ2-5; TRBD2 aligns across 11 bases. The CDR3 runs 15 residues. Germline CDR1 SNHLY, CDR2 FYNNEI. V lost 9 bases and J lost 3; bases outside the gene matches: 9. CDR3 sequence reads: CASILAGEGEETQYF. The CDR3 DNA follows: TGTGCCAGTATACTAGCGGGAGAAGGGGAAGAGACCCAGTACTTC.

CDR3 in amino acids: CASSPRDPGGDTQYF. CDR3 sequence (DNA): TGCGCCAGCAGCCCCCGGGACCCCGGAGGTGATACGCAGTATTTT. The chain links TRBV5-1 to TRBJ2-3; D may match TRBD1 or TRBD2 (5 bases each). Germline V lookup: CDR1 SGHRS, CDR2 YFSETQ. The ends were cut back, 4 bases at V and 6 bases at J, with 18 bases in the middle. The CDR3 totals 15 residues.

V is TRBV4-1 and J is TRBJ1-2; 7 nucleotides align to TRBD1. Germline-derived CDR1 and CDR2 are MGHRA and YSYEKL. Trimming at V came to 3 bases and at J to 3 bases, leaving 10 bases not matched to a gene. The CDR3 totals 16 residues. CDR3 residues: CASSHPGGGMDYGYTF. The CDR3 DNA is TGCGCCAGCAGCCATCCAGGGGGAGGGATGGACTATGGCTACACCTTC.

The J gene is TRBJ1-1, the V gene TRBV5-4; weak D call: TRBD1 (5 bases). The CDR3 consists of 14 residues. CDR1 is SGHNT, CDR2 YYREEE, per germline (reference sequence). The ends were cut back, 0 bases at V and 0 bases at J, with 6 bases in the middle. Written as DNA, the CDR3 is TGTGCCAGCAGCTTGGGGGACCTGAACACTGAAGCTTTCTTT. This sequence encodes CASSLGDLNTEAFF.

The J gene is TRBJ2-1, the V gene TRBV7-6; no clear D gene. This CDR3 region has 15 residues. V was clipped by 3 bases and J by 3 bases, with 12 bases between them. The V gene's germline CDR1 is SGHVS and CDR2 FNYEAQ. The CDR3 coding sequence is TGTGCCAGCAGCTTTGGGGAACCCAGCTACAATGAGCAGTTCTTC. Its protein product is CASSFGEPSYNEQFF.

The CDR3 DNA sequence: TGTGCCAGCAGCCTGACAGGAACTAGCGGGAGAGGGGCAGATACGCAGTATTTT. Protein product: CASSLTGTSGRGADTQYF. The V and J genes are TRBV13 and TRBJ2-3, with 11 bases identical to TRBD2. The CDR3 sequence is 18 residues long. The germline gives CDR1 PRHDT, CDR2 FYEKMQ (reference sequence). The J segment lost 4 bases and the V segment lost 5 bases, leaving 14 bases of the junction unmatched.

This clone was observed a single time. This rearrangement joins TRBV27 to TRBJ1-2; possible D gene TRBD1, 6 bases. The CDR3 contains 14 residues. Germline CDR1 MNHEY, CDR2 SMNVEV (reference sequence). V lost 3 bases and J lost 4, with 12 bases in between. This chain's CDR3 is CASSFGGSGYGYTF. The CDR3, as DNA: TGTGCCAGCAGTTTCGGGGGCTCGGGCTATGGCTACACCTTC.